These 9 T cell receptor beta chains originate from one sample sequenced in a study of blood T cell repertoires in COVID-19. Sequencing used immunoSEQ multiplex PCR; TCRdb keeps in-frame clones, though not all of them. The sample lists some 150,000 clones; about four fifths were seen once. Sequences were obtained from peripheral blood. These receptors all stem from a man in his sixties with acute or convalescent COVID-19.

The chain carries TRBV9 and TRBJ2-2; 7 bases match TRBD2. Losses at the gene ends were 4 bases for V and 6 bases for J; bases not matched to a gene: 6. Germline lookup yields CDR1 SGDLS and CDR2 YYNGEE. The CDR3 extends over 14 amino acids. This CDR3 is CASSSLLAAGELFF. The CDR3 nucleotides read TGTGCCAGCAGCTCTCTCCTAGCGGCCGGGGAGCTGTTTTTT.

V usage is TRBV21-1 and J usage is TRBJ2-2; the table assigns TRBD1, which was not confirmed against the DNA. TRBV21-1 is a known pseudogene. The CDR3 has 16 residues. CDR3 sequence (DNA): TGTGCCAGCAGCAAAGGACACACCTTAAACACCGGGGAGCTGTTTTTT. Amino acid sequence: CASSKGHTLNTGELFF.

This clone was detected once. This chain uses TRBV18 with TRBJ2-3, with D tentatively TRBD2 (7 bases). The V and J ends lost 4 bases and 0 bases respectively, with 14 bases between them. The CDR3 loop spans 16 amino acids. Germline assignment: CDR1 KGHSH and CDR2 LQKENI. The CDR3 bases are TGTGCCAGCTCACTAACTCGGGGGGCTAGCACAGATACGCAGTATTTT. Protein sequence: CASSLTRGASTDTQYF. The variable domain in full, with the rest retrieved from reference TRBV18 and TRBJ2-3, is NAGVMQNPRHLVRRRGQEARLRCSPMKGHSHVYWYRQLPEEGLKFMVYLQKENIIDESGMPKERFSAEFPKEGPSILRIQQVVRGDSAAYFCASSLTRGASTDTQYFGPGTRLTVL.

The chain has TRBV6-5 and TRBJ1-3; D gene unclear. Trimming took 6 bases from V and 6 from J, leaving 15 bases between them. Germline V CDR1 and CDR2: MNHEY, SVGAGI. This CDR3 has 14 residues. The CDR3 loop reads CASSPAGNENTIYF. CDR3 nucleotide sequence: TGTGCCAGCAGCCCCGCCGGGAACGAAAACACCATATATTTT.

The chain links TRBV6-6 to TRBJ2-1; the match to TRBD1 covers 7 bases. The V gene end was trimmed by 6 bases and the J gene end by 9 bases; junction bases not matched to a gene: 11. The CDR3 loop spans 14 amino acids. The germline V gene encodes CDR1 MNHNY and CDR2 SVGAGI (reference sequence). The CDR3 DNA reads as TGTGCCAGCAGAGACAGGGAAAGTGTGAGTGAGCAGTTCTTC. Protein: CASRDRESVSEQFF.

The chain is built from TRBV7-2 and TRBJ2-2; D is undetermined. V was clipped by 2 bases and J by 4 bases, with 5 bases between them. This CDR3 spans 13 amino acids. The V gene's germline CDR1 is SGHTA and CDR2 FQGNSA. This chain's CDR3 is CASSLQITGELFF. CDR3 nucleotide sequence: TGTGCCAGCAGCTTACAGATCACCGGGGAGCTGTTTTTT.

The V and J genes are TRBV25-1 and TRBJ1-6, with 8 bases identical to TRBD1. The CDR3 has 15 amino acids. The V and J ends lost 4 bases and 8 bases, in that order; junction bases with no gene match: 7. Germline CDR1 and CDR2: MGHDK and SYGVNS. The CDR3 loop is CASSVNDRGYSPLHF. CDR3 bases: TGTGCCAGCAGTGTAAATGACAGGGGATATTCACCCCTCCACTTT.

This sequence joins TRBV28 and TRBJ2-1; 7 positions match TRBD2. The CDR3 runs to 17 residues. Germline CDR1 MDHEN, CDR2 SYDVKM. The V gene end was trimmed by 3 bases and the J gene end by 7 bases; junction bases not matched to a gene: 15. The CDR3 here is CASSLGSGSWSGNEQFF. In DNA form, the CDR3 reads TGTGCCAGCAGTTTGGGTAGCGGGTCCTGGAGTGGTAATGAGCAGTTCTTC.

This clone came up a few times. The J gene is TRBJ1-5, the V gene TRBV6-2 or TRBV6-3; D gene uncertain. From germline, CDR1 is MNHEY and CDR2 SVGEGT. The CDR3 runs to 11 residues. With 6 bases removed from V and 14 bases from J, the gap between germline ends came to 14 bases. The CDR3 sequence is CASSPAGRKHF. For the CDR3, the DNA is TGTGCCAGCAGCCCGGCGGGTAGGAAGCATTTT.